The clone carrying this T cell receptor (beta chain) was observed a single time. No antigen is known for it. CDR1 is KGHSH, CDR2 LQKENI, per germline. Trimming cost V 3 bases and J 4 bases; bases outside gene matches: 8. This CDR3 has 16 residues. The sample belongs to a study of cytomegalovirus exposure and HLA in healthy donors. Whole-study results and caveats: Presence/absence analyses assumed roughly uniform sequencing depth across donors. A later analysis found TCR association rates differed by HLA locus, highest for DRB1 and lowest for HLA-C.

Primers for the PCR totalled 60 Vbeta and 13 Jbeta. TCRdb's copy holds only in-frame clones and misses some; the assay was immunoSEQ multiplex PCR. The table includes 150,000 to 200,000 clones, roughly 80% detected once. The chain employs TRBV18 and TRBJ1-4; 7 bases are shared with TRBD1. Sequencing input: PBMCs. The receptor comes from a woman aged 18-35 years in good health and CMV-seronegative. CDR3 bases: TGTGCCAGCTCACCCGACAGGGAGCCCCTTAATGAAAAACTGTTTTTT. This translates into CASSPDREPLNEKLFF.